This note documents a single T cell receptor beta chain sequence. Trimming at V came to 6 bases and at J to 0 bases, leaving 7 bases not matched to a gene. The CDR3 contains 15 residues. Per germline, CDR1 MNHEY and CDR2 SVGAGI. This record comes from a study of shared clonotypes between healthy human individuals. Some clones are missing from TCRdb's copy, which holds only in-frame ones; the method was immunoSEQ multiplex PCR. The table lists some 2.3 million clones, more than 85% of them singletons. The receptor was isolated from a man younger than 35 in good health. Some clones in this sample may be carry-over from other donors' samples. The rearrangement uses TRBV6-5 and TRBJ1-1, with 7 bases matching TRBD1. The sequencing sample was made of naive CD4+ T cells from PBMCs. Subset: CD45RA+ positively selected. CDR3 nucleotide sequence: TGTGCCAGCAGCCCCGGGACAGTTATGAACACTGAAGCTTTCTTT. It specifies CASSPGTVMNTEAFF.